This TCR beta chain comes out of a study of blood T cell repertoires in COVID-19. The ends were cut back, 5 bases at V and 5 bases at J, with 14 bases in the middle. There are 13 residues in the CDR3. Germline V lookup: CDR1 SGHRS, CDR2 YFSETQ. The protocol was immunoSEQ multiplex PCR, while the TCRdb copy is restricted to in-frame clones and leaves out a portion. The table shows 40,000 to 45,000 clones, with 80% to 90% occurring only once. Sequencing was performed on peripheral blood. The chain is built from TRBV5-1 and TRBJ2-7; perhaps TRBD2 as D (6 bases). The receptor was isolated from a man in his forties with COVID-19, enrolled during active disease. The CDR3 region has the DNA TGCGCCAGCAGTCGGGACTCTATGGACGAGCAGTACTTC. Its translation is CASSRDSMDEQYF.